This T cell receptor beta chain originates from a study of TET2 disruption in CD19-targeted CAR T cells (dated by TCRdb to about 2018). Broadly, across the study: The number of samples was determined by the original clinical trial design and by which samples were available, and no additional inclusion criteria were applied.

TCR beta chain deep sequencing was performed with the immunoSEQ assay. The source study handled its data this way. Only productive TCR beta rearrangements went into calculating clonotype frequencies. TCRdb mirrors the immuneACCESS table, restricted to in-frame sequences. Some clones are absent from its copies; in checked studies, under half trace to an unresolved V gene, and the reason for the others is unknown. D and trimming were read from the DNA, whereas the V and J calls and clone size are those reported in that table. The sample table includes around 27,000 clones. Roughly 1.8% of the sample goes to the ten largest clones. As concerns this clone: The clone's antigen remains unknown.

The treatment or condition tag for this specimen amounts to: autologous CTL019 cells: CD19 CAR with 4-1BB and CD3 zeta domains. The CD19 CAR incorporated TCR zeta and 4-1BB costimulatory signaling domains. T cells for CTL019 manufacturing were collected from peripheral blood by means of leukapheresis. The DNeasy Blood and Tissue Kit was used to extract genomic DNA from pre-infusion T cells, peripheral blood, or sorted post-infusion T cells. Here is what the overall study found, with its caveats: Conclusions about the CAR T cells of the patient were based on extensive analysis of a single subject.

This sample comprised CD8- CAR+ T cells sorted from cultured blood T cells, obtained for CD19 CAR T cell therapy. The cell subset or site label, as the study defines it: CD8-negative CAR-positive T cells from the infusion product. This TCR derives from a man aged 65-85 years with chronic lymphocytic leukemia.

The CDR3 amino acid sequence is: CASSEEQLAGGPKPYEQYF. Partial CDR3 DNA: TGTGCCAGCAGTGAAGAGCAACTAGCGGGGGGGCCAAAACCCTACGAG. The sequence links TRBV2 to TRBJ2-7, with TRBD2 matching 13 junction bases. The read stops 3 residues short of the end of the CDR3; the missing end is completed from the germline J gene. V is cut back by 1 base and J by 2 bases, with 11 bases in the junction unmatched. The germline V gene specifies SNHLY as CDR1 and FYNNEI as CDR2. From its cysteine to its phenylalanine, the CDR3 spans 19 amino acids. The CDR3 was read in part: 48 bases, with the frame set at base 1.